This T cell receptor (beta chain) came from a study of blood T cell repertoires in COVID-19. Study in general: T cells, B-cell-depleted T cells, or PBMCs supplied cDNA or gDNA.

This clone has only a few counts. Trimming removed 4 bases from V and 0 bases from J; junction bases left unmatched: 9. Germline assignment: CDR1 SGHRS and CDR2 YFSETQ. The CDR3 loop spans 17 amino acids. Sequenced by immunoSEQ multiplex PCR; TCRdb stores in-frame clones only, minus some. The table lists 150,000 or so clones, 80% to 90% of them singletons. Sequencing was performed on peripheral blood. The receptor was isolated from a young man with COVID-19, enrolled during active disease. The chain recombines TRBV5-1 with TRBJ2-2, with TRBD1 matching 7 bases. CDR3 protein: CASSLGTGTANTGELFF. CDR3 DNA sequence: TGCGCCAGCAGCCTGGGCACCGGGACAGCGAACACCGGGGAGCTGTTTTTT.